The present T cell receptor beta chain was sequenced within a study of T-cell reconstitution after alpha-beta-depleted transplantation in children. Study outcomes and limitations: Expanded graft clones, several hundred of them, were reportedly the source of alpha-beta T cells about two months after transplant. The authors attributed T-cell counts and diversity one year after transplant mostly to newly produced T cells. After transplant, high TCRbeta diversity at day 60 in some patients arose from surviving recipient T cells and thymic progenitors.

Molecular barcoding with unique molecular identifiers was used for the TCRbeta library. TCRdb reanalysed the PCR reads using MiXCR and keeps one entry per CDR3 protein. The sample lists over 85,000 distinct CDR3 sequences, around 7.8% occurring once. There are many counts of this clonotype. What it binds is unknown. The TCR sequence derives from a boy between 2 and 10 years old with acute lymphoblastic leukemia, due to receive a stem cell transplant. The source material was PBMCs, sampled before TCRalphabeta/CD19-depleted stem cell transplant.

CDR3 amino acids: CASRVSGTGELFF. CDR3 bases: TGTGCCAGTAGGGTTAGCGGCACCGGGGAGCTGTTTTTT. The gene calls are TRBV7-8 and TRBJ2-2, with D possibly being TRBD2 (6 bases). Between the trimmed V and J ends, which lost 9 bases and 4 bases, there was a span of 12 bases. The CDR3 length is 13 residues. Germline V gene lookup returns CDR1 SGHVS and CDR2 FQNEAQ.